A single sample is the source of the 7 T cell receptor beta chains below, sequenced in a study of T cell changes during pregnancy in multiple sclerosis. The table came from immunoSEQ multiplex PCR; TCRdb's copy has only in-frame clones and leaves some out. The data contain approximately 130,000 clones, 93% of them singletons. Sequenced here: peripheral blood, sampled before pregnancy. The receptor source for this set is a female donor with multiple sclerosis, enrolled in a pregnancy study.

CDR3 loop: CASLTGLTGELFF. CDR3 coding DNA: TGTGCCAGTTTGACAGGGTTAACCGGGGAGCTGTTTTTT. This chain links TRBV27 with TRBJ2-2; 7 nucleotides match TRBD1. The CDR3 loop spans 13 amino acids. The V segment lost 9 bases and the J segment 5 bases; nucleotides outside the gene matches: 6. Germline values: CDR1 MNHEY, CDR2 SMNVEV (reference sequence).

The J gene is TRBJ1-4, the V gene TRBV27, with D perhaps matching TRBD1 (5 bases). The CDR3 is 14 residues long. V lost 3 bases and J 8 bases, leaving 13 bases between the germline ends. Germline assignment: CDR1 MNHEY and CDR2 SMNVEV (reference sequence). In DNA, the CDR3 is TGTGCCAGCAGTTTTAGGAGGGGAGGCGAAAAACTGTTTTTT. It specifies CASSFRRGGEKLFF.

The rearrangement links TRBV19 to TRBJ2-1; 11 positions agree with TRBD2. The germline V gene encodes CDR1 LNHDA and CDR2 SQIVND (reference sequence). There are 15 residues in the CDR3. Germline trimming cut 3 bases from V and 4 bases from J; bases unmatched to any gene: 2. In DNA form, the CDR3 reads TGTGCCAGTAGTATTGGGACTAGCGGATACAATGAGCAGTTCTTC. This codes for CASSIGTSGYNEQFF.

The chain uses TRBV27 and TRBJ2-1; D gene ambiguous. CDR3 size: 13 residues. Germline V gene sequence: CDR1 MNHEY, CDR2 SMNVEV (reference sequence). Trimming cost V 6 bases and J 0 bases, with 6 bases left between them. CDR3 sequence reads: CASSYSSYNEQFF. CDR3 bases: TGTGCCAGCAGCTACAGCTCCTACAATGAGCAGTTCTTC.

The V gene is TRBV28, the J gene TRBJ1-1; 7 nucleotides agree with TRBD1. Germline CDR1 is MDHEN and CDR2 is SYDVKM. This CDR3 has 15 amino acids. The junction had 10 bases not matched to a gene; V was cut back by 6 bases and J by 3 bases. This CDR3 reads CASSTSGTAYTEAFF. In DNA form, the CDR3 reads TGTGCCAGCAGCACCTCTGGGACAGCATACACTGAAGCTTTCTTT.

V and J are TRBV15 and TRBJ1-2, with D unclear. Trimming removed 3 bases from V and 8 bases from J, with 7 bases in between. From germline, CDR1 is LNHNV and CDR2 YYDKDF (reference sequence). This CDR3 has 11 amino acids. CDR3 DNA: TGTGCCACCAGCAGCCCTTCCGGCTACACCTTC. Encoded protein: CATSSPSGYTF. The full variable domain, in which reference TRBV15 and TRBJ1-2 provide the parts outside the CDR3, is DAMVIQNPRYQVTQFGKPVTLSCSQTLNHNVMYWYQQKSSQAPKLLFHYYDKDFNNEADTPDNFQSRRPNTSFCFLDIRSPGLGDTAMYLCATSSPSGYTFGSGTRLTVV.

The chain carries TRBV5-1 and TRBJ2-4, with 8 bases matching TRBD2. V shed 4 bases and J 7 bases; nucleotides not matched to a gene: 7. The germline gives CDR1 SGHRS, CDR2 YFSETQ. This CDR3 spans 14 amino acids. The CDR3 DNA is TGCGCCAGCAGCGTGGGACTAGAGGGGAACATTCAGTACTTC. It codes for CASSVGLEGNIQYF.